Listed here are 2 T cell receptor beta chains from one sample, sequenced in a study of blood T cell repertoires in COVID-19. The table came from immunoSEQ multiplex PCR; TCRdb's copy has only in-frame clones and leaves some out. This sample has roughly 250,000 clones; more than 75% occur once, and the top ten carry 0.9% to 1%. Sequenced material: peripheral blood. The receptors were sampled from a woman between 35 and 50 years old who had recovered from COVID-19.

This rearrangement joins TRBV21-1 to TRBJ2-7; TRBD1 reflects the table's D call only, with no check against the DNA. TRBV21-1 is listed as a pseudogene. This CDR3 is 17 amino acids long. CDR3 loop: CASSKKDRGQPSYEQYV. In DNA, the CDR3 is TGTGCCAGCAGCAAAAAGGACAGGGGCCAACCTTCCTACGAGCAGTACGTC.

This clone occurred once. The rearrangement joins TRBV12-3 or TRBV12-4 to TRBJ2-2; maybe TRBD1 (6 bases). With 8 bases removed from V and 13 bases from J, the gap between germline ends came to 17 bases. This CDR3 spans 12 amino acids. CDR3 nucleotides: TGTGCCAGCTGGGGGCCACCAGGCCGGCTGTTTTTT. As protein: CASWGPPGRLFF.